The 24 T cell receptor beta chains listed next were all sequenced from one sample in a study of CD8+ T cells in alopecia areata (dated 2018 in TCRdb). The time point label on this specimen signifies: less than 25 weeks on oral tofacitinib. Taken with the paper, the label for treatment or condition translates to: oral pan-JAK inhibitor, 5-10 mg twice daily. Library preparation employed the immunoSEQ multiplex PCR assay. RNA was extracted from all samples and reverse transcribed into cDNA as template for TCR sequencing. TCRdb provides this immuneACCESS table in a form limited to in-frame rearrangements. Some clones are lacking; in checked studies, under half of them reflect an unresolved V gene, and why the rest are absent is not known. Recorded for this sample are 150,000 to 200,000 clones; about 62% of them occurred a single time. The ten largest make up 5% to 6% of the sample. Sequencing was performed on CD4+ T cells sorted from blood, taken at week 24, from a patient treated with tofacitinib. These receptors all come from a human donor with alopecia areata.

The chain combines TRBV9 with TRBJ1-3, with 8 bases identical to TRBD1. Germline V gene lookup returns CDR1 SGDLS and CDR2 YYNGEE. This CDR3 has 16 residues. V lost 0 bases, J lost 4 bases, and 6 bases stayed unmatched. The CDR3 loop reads CASSVGLRGRGNTIYF. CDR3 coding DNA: TGTGCCAGCAGCGTAGGTCTCAGGGGGCGCGGAAACACCATATATTTT.

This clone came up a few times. The CDR3: CAISGTGSSNQPQHF. In DNA, the CDR3 is TGTGCCATCAGTGGCACAGGGAGTAGCAATCAGCCCCAGCATTTT. This chain joins TRBV10-3 and TRBJ1-5, with D tentatively TRBD1 (6 bases). The CDR3 length is 15 residues. In germline, CDR1 is ENHRY, CDR2 SYGVKD. With 4 bases removed from V and 0 bases from J, the gap between germline ends came to 10 bases.

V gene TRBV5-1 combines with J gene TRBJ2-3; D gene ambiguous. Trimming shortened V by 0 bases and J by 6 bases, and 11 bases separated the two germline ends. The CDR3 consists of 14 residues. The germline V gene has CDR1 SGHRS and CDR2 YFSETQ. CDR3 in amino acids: CASSLAVSEDTQYF. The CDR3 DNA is TGCGCCAGCAGCTTGGCCGTCAGCGAGGATACGCAGTATTTT.

CDR3 DNA sequence: TGTGCCAGCAGCCAAGACTGGACTTCCCCCGGGGAGCTGTTTTTT. Its translation is CASSQDWTSPGELFF. The V gene is TRBV4-2, the J gene TRBJ2-2, with TRBD2 as a possible D gene (5 bases). CDR1 and CDR2 (germline): LGHNA, YNFKEQ. Trimming stripped 0 bases from V and 6 bases from J, with 11 bases between. The CDR3 totals 15 residues.

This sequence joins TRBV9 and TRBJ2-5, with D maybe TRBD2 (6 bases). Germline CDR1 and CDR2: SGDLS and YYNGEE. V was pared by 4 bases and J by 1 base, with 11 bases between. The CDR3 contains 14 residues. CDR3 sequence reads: CASSLGGRQETQYF. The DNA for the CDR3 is TGTGCCAGCAGCCTTGGAGGGCGCCAAGAGACCCAGTACTTC.

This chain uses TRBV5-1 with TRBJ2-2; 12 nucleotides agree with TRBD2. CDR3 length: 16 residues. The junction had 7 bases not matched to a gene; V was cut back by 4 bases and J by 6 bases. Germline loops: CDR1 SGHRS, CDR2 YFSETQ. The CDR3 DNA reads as TGCGCCAGCAGCCAAACGACTAGCGGGAGCGCCGGGGAGCTGTTTTTT. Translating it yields CASSQTTSGSAGELFF. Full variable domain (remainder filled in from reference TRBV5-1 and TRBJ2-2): KAGVTQTPRYLIKTRGQQVTLSCSPISGHRSVSWYQQTPGQGLQFLFEYFSETQRNKGNFPGRFSGRQFSNSRSEMNVSTLELGDSALYLCASSQTTSGSAGELFFGEGSRLTVL.

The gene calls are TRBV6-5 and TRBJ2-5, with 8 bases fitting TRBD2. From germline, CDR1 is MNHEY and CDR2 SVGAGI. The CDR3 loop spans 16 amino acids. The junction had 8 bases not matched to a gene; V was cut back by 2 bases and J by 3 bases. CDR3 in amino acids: CASSYGFSGREETQYF. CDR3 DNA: TGTGCCAGCAGTTACGGGTTTTCCGGGAGGGAAGAGACCCAGTACTTC.

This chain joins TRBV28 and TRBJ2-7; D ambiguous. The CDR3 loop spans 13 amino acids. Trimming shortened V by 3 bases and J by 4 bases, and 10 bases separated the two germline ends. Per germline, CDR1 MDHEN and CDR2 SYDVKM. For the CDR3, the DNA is TGTGCCAGCAGTTTGACCTCCGTGTACGAGCAGTACTTC. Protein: CASSLTSVYEQYF.

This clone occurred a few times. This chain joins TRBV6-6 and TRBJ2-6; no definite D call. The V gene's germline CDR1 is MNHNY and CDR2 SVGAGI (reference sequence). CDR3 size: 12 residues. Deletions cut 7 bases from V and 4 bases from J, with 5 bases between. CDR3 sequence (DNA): TGTGCCAGCAAGACCGGGGCCAACGTCCTGACTTTC. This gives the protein CASKTGANVLTF.

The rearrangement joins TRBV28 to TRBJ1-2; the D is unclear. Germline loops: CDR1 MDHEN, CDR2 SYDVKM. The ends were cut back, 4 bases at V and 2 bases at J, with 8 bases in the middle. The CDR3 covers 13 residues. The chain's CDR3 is CASSSPPNYGYTF. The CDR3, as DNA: TGTGCCAGCAGTTCCCCCCCAAACTATGGCTACACCTTC.

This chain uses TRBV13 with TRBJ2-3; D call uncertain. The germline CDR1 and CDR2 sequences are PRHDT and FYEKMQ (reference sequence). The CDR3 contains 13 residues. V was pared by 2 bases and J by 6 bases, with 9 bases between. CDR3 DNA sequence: TGTGCCAGCAGCTTACCTAGTGGGGATACGCAGTATTTT. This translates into CASSLPSGDTQYF.

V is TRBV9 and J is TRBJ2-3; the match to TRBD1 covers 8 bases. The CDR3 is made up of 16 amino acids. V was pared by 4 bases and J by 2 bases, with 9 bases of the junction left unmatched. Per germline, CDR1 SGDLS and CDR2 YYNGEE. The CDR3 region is CASSTLTGETTDTQYF. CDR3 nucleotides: TGTGCCAGCAGCACTCTGACAGGGGAGACCACAGATACGCAGTATTTT.

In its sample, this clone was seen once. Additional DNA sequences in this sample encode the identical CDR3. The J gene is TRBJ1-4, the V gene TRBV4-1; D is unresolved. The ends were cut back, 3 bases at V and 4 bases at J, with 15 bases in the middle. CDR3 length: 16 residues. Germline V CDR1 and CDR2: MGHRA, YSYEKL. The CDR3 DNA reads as TGCGCCAGCAGCCAGGAGAACGTACGGAATAATGAAAAACTGTTTTTT. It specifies CASSQENVRNNEKLFF.

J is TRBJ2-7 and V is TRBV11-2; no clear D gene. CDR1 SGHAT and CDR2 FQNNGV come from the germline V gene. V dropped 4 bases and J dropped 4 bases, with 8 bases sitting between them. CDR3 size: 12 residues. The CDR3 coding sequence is TGTGCCAGCAGCTCCAATCTGTACGAGCAGTACTTC. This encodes CASSSNLYEQYF.

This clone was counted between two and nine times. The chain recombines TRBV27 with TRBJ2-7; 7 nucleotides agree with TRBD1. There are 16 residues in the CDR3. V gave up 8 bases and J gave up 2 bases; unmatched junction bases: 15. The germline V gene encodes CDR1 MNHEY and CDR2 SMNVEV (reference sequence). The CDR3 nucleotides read TGTGCCAGCCACTCGATGGGCGCCGGGACAGCCTACGAGCAGTACTTC. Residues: CASHSMGAGTAYEQYF.

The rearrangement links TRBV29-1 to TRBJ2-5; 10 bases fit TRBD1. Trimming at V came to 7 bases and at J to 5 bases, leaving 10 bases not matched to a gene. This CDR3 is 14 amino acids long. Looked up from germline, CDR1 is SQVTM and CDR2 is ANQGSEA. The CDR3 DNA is TGCAGCGGCGACTTCGGGACAGGGGCGGAGACCCAGTACTTC. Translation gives CSGDFGTGAETQYF.

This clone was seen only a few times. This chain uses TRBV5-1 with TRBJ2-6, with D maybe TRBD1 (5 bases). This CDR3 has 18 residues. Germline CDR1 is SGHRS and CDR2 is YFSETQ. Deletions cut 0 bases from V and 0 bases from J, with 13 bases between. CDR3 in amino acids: CASSLGGSSHSGANVLTF. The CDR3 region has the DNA TGCGCCAGCAGCTTGGGGGGCAGCAGCCACTCTGGGGCCAACGTCCTGACTTTC. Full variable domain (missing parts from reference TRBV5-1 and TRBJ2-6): KAGVTQTPRYLIKTRGQQVTLSCSPISGHRSVSWYQQTPGQGLQFLFEYFSETQRNKGNFPGRFSGRQFSNSRSEMNVSTLELGDSALYLCASSLGGSSHSGANVLTFGAGSRLTVL.

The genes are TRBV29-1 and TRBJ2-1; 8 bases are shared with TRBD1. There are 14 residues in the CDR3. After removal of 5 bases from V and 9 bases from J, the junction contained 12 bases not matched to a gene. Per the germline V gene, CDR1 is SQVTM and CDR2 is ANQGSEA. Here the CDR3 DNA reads TGCAGCGTTACCTTTGGACAGGGCCGGGGTGAGCAGTTCTTC. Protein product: CSVTFGQGRGEQFF.

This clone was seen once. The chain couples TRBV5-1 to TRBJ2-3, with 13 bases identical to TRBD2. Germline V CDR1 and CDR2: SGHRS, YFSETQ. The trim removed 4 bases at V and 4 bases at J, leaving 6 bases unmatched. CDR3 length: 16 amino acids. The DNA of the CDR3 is TGCGCCAGCAGCACGGGACTAGCGGGATTGTCAGATACGCAGTATTTT. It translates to CASSTGLAGLSDTQYF.

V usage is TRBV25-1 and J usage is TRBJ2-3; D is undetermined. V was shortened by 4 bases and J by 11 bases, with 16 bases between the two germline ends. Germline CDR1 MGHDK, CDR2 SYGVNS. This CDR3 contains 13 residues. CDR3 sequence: CASSGTAPKQQYF. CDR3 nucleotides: TGTGCCAGCAGTGGTACGGCCCCCAAACAGCAGTATTTT. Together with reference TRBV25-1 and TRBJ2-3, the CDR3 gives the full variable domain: EADIYQTPRYLVIGTGKKITLECSQTMGHDKMYWYQQDPGMELHLIHYSYGVNSTEKGDLSSESTVSRIRTEHFPLTLESARPSHTSQYLCASSGTAPKQQYFGPGTRLTVL.

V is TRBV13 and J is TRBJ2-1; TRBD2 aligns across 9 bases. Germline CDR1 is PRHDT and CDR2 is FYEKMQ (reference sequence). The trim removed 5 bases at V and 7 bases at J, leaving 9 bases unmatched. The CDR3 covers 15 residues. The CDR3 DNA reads TGTGCCAGCAGCCCTCCAGCGGGAGGTTGGAATGAGCAGTTCTTC. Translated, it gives CASSPPAGGWNEQFF.

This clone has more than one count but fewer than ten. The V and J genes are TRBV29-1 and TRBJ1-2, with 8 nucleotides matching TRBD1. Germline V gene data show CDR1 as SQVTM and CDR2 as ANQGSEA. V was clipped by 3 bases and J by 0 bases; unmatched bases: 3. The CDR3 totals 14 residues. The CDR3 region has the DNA TGCAGCGTTGACGACAGGGGCACTAACTATGGCTACACCTTC. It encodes CSVDDRGTNYGYTF.

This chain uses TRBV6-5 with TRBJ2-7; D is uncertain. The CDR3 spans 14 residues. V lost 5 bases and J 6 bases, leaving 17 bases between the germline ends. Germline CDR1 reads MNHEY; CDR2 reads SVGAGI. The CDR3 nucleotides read TGTGCCAGCAGTCGAGACGGTGGATTGGGCGAGCAGTACTTC. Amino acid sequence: CASSRDGGLGEQYF.

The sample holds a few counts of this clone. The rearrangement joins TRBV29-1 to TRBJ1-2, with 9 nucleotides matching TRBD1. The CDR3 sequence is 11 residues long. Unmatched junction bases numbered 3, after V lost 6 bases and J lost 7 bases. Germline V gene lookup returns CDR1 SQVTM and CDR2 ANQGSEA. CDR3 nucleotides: TGCAGCGTCGGACAGGGGCTTGGCTACACCTTC. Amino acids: CSVGQGLGYTF.